Below, 22 T cell receptor beta chains from the same sample are listed, as sequenced in a study of T cells in Graves' hyperthyroidism and ophthalmopathy. From RNA transcripts, TCR beta CDR3 regions were amplified. The HTBI set primed first-round TCR CDR3 RT-PCR. One entry per CDR3 protein results from TCRdb running MiXCR on the multiplex PCR reads. The data contain 560,000 or so distinct CDR3 sequences, around 45% of them singletons. The material sequenced was peripheral blood or thyroid tissue (not recorded which). Source of these receptors: a woman under 30 with Graves' hyperthyroidism.

The chain couples TRBV5-1 to TRBJ1-6, with 7 bases aligning to TRBD1. Trimming cost V 4 bases and J 8 bases; bases outside gene matches: 12. The CDR3 has 16 residues. The germline V gene has CDR1 SGHRS and CDR2 YFSETQ. The CDR3 protein is CASSIQTGEVDSPLHF. In DNA, the CDR3 is TGCGCCAGCAGCATCCAAACAGGGGAGGTCGATTCACCCCTCCACTTT.

As for this clonotype: Being one base from a much bigger clone, this may be a read error. This chain connects TRBV11-1 to TRBJ1-5; D might be TRBD1 (5 bases). CDR1 SGHAT and CDR2 FQDESV come from the germline V gene (reference sequence). V shed 5 bases and J shed 6 bases, with 14 bases lying between them. This CDR3 contains 14 residues. Here the CDR3 reads CASSKPGGGQPQHF. The CDR3 DNA reads TGTGCCAGCAGCAAGCCCGGGGGTGGTCAGCCCCAGCATTTT. The entire variable domain, with the rest obtained from reference TRBV11-1 and TRBJ1-5, is as follows: EAEVAQSPRYKITEKSQAVAFWCDPISGHATLYWYRQILGQGPELLVQFQDESVVDDSQLPKDRFSAERLKGVDSTLKIQPAELGDSAMYLCASSKPGGGQPQHFGDGTRLSIL.

On this clonotype: The junction departs from germline at one end; a sequencing error may be responsible. The V and J genes are TRBV24-1 and TRBJ2-5; 10 bases align to TRBD1. Germline loops: CDR1 KGHDR, CDR2 SFDVKD. The CDR3 extends over 16 amino acids. The CDR3 DNA reads TGTGCCAGCAGTTTATTGGGGGGACAGGGGCAAGAGACCCAGTACTTC. Translated, it gives CASSLLGGQGQETQYF.

This chain uses TRBV10-3 with TRBJ2-7, with 11 bases aligning to TRBD1. Germline CDR1 ENHRY, CDR2 SYGVKD. The CDR3 spans 16 residues. J was trimmed by 5 bases and V by 6 bases; bases with no gene match: 12. CDR3 in DNA: TGTGCCATCAGACGAGGGACAGGGGGTTCTCGGAACGAGCAGTACTTC. It is translated as CAIRRGTGGSRNEQYF.

The chain couples TRBV15 to TRBJ1-2; D gene unclear. Germline loops: CDR1 LNHNV, CDR2 YYDKDF (reference sequence). Trimming stripped 1 base from V and 8 bases from J, with 20 bases between. The CDR3 extends over 16 amino acids. The CDR3 DNA reads TGTGCCACCAGCAGAGTTGCGGCAGGCGAGGTAGGCGGCTACACCTTC. Residues: CATSRVAAGEVGGYTF.

This clonotype has just one count. Sequence at one end of the junction differs from germline and may be a read error. This chain uses TRBV19 with TRBJ1-1; D is ambiguous. CDR3 size: 14 residues. Looked up from germline, CDR1 is LNHDA and CDR2 is SQIVND (reference sequence). The CDR3 sequence is CVSSLQTENTEAFF. The CDR3 nucleotides are TGTGTCAGTAGTCTCCAAACAGAGAACACTGAAGCTTTCTTT.

This clonotype has a count of ten or more. The chain joins TRBV2 to TRBJ1-5; unclear D gene. The V end lost 7 bases, the J end lost 5 bases, and 15 bases lay between the germline ends. Germline CDR1 and CDR2: SNHLY and FYNNEI. The CDR3 totals 14 residues. CDR3 sequence reads: CASTLWADDQPQHF. The CDR3 DNA is TGTGCCAGCACCTTATGGGCGGACGATCAGCCCCAGCATTTT.

The chain is built from TRBV7-8 and TRBJ1-6; 8 nucleotides line up with TRBD1. V lost 1 base, J lost 10 bases, and 9 bases stayed unmatched. Germline CDR1 and CDR2: SGHVS and FQNEAQ. There are 16 residues in the CDR3. The CDR3: CASSLGGSGGISPLHF. CDR3 DNA: TGTGCCAGCAGCTTAGGGGGGTCAGGGGGCATCTCACCCCTCCACTTT.

This chain uses TRBV24-1 with TRBJ2-5, with a tentative D call TRBD2 (6 bases). Trimming took off 9 bases at V and 2 bases at J, with 24 bases between the two ends. The CDR3 has 17 residues. Germline V gene data show CDR1 as KGHDR and CDR2 as SFDVKD. The CDR3 loop is CATQGTHSFGSQETQYF. In DNA form, the CDR3 reads TGTGCCACCCAAGGGACTCACTCCTTTGGAAGTCAAGAGACCCAGTACTTC.

This clonotype is a singleton in its sample. The chain is built from TRBV2 and TRBJ1-1; 7 bases fit TRBD1. The CDR3 contains 14 residues. The V and J ends lost 6 bases and 3 bases, in that order; junction bases with no gene match: 7. Germline-derived CDR1 and CDR2 are SNHLY and FYNNEI. The CDR3 DNA follows: TGTGCCAGCAGCAGGGGGGGATCGGACACTGAAGCTTTCTTT. Encoded protein: CASSRGGSDTEAFF. Variable domain in full (rest from reference TRBV2 and TRBJ1-1): EPEVTQTPSHQVTQMGQEVILRCVPISNHLYFYWYRQILGQKVEFLVSFYNNEISEKSEIFDDQFSVERPDGSNFTLKIRSTKLEDSAMYFCASSRGGSDTEAFFGQGTRLTVV.

This chain joins TRBV7-8 and TRBJ2-7; D gene ambiguous. Germline V gene data show CDR1 as SGHVS and CDR2 as FQNEAQ. Between the trimmed V and J ends, which lost 1 base and 5 bases, there was a span of 12 bases. The CDR3 extends over 14 amino acids. CDR3 nucleotides: TGTGCCAGCAGCTTAGGGGCTAGGGTAGACGAGCAGTACTTC. It specifies CASSLGARVDEQYF. Full variable domain (remainder filled in from reference TRBV7-8 and TRBJ2-7): GAGVSQSPRYKVAKRGQDVALRCDPISGHVSLFWYQQALGQGPEFLTYFQNEAQLDKSGLPSDRFFAERPEGSVSTLKIQRTQQEDSAVYLCASSLGARVDEQYFGPGTRLTVT.

The V call is TRBV10-3, the J call TRBJ1-1; D ambiguous. The CDR3 is made up of 15 amino acids. Between the trimmed V and J ends, which lost 6 bases and 1 base, there was a span of 15 bases. CDR1 and CDR2 (germline): ENHRY, SYGVKD. The CDR3 loop reads CAISDFLAGNTEAFF. As DNA, the CDR3 is TGTGCCATCAGCGACTTTTTGGCAGGGAACACTGAAGCTTTCTTT.

Remarks on this clonotype: This may be a read error, as it is one base from a much larger clone. The V call is TRBV29-1, the J call TRBJ1-1; D call uncertain. The CDR3 runs to 14 residues. Germline values: CDR1 SQVTM, CDR2 ANQGSEA. The V and J ends lost 4 bases and 5 bases respectively, with 17 bases between them. The CDR3: CSVGVGGSRTEAFF. CDR3 DNA: TGCAGCGTTGGAGTAGGAGGGTCGAGAACTGAAGCTTTCTTT.

This clonotype was counted once. This chain uses TRBV9 with TRBJ2-6, with a weak D call TRBD2 (5 bases). The CDR3 extends over 17 amino acids. V shed 5 bases and J shed 3 bases, with 18 bases lying between them. CDR1 SGDLS and CDR2 YYNGEE come from the germline V gene. For the CDR3, the DNA is TGTGCCAGCAGTTTGACCCCCCGGGGAATTGGGGCCAACGTCCTGACTTTC. It encodes CASSLTPRGIGANVLTF. Combining the CDR3 with reference TRBV9 and TRBJ2-6 gives the whole variable domain DSGVTQTPKHLITATGQRVTLRCSPRSGDLSVYWYQQSLDQGLQFLIQYYNGEERAKGNILERFSAQQFPDLHSELNLSSLELGDSALYFCASSLTPRGIGANVLTFGAGSRLTVL.

Of note for this clonotype: A much larger clonotype is one base distant, so this may be a read error. The V call is TRBV7-6, the J call TRBJ2-2; D not resolved. Trimming pared 3 bases from V and 3 bases from J, leaving 11 bases between. This CDR3 has 15 amino acids. The germline V gene has CDR1 SGHVS and CDR2 FNYEAQ. The CDR3 DNA follows: TGTGCCAGCAGCTTCGTCAGCGCCGACACCGGGGAGCTGTTTTTT. Its protein product is CASSFVSADTGELFF.

The chain employs TRBV10-1 and TRBJ2-7; TRBD1 agrees at 8 bases. The V and J ends lost 3 bases and 10 bases, in that order; junction bases with no gene match: 8. CDR1 is WNHNN, CDR2 SYGVQD, per germline (reference sequence). The CDR3 has 13 residues. CDR3 sequence reads: CASSERDRGRQYF. CDR3 nucleotides: TGCGCCAGCAGTGAAAGAGACAGGGGCCGACAGTACTTC.

This clonotype was seen a few times. This chain uses TRBV20-1 with TRBJ1-5; no definite D call. Trimming left V 4 bases short and J 4 bases short, with 14 bases between. CDR1 and CDR2 (germline): DFQATT, SNEGSKA (reference sequence). This CDR3 has 14 residues. The CDR3 region is CSATSKPNNQPQHF. In nucleotides, the CDR3 is TGCAGTGCTACAAGTAAGCCCAATAATCAGCCCCAGCATTTT.

This clonotype showed up just a few times. The rearrangement joins TRBV25-1 to TRBJ2-3; possibly TRBD1 for D (5 bases). Germline assignment: CDR1 MGHDK and CDR2 SYGVNS. The CDR3 sequence is 12 residues long. V shed 6 bases and J shed 9 bases, with 13 bases lying between them. The CDR3 is CASSRRVWTQYF. CDR3 DNA sequence: TGTGCCAGCAGCCGCAGGGTATGGACGCAGTATTTT.

This clonotype was counted only a few times. CDR3 sequence (DNA): TGTGCCAGCAGTGCCAAGACAGGGACTGGCTACACCTTC. Its translation: CASSAKTGTGYTF. The chain carries TRBV2 and TRBJ1-2, with 7 bases fitting TRBD1. The trim removed 4 bases at V and 7 bases at J, leaving 6 bases unmatched. Germline V gene sequence: CDR1 SNHLY, CDR2 FYNNEI. CDR3 length: 13 residues.

This clonotype was recorded at least ten times. This chain uses TRBV7-9 with TRBJ1-1, with TRBD1 matching 9 bases. This CDR3 region has 13 residues. V shed 5 bases, J shed 4 bases, and the junction held 2 bases outside the gene matches. Germline CDR1 SEHNR, CDR2 FQNEAQ (reference sequence). CDR3 bases: TGTGCCAGCAGCGGACAGGGGACCACTGAAGCTTTCTTT. Its protein is CASSGQGTTEAFF.

The chain links TRBV24-1 to TRBJ1-5, with D perhaps TRBD1 (6 bases). CDR1 is KGHDR, CDR2 SFDVKD, per germline. The CDR3 runs to 13 residues. Between the trimmed V and J ends, which lost 9 bases and 2 bases, there was a span of 10 bases. CDR3 in amino acids: CATLKGGNQPQHF. CDR3 nucleotide sequence: TGTGCCACCTTAAAGGGGGGCAATCAGCCCCAGCATTTT.

This clonotype has at least ten counts. CDR3: CASSDPGMNQPQHF. CDR3 sequence (DNA): TGTGCCAGCAGTGACCCCGGAATGAATCAGCCCCAGCATTTT. V usage is TRBV2 and J usage is TRBJ1-5; D not resolved. Germline CDR1 reads SNHLY; CDR2 reads FYNNEI. The V and J ends lost 3 bases and 4 bases respectively, with 10 bases between them. The CDR3 sequence is 14 residues long.